The rows below give T cell receptor beta chains drawn from one sample of a study of blood T cell repertoires in COVID-19. Sequencing used immunoSEQ multiplex PCR; TCRdb keeps in-frame clones, though not all of them. The sample lists approximately 290,000 clones; 85% to 90% were seen once. Material for sequencing was peripheral blood. These TCRs come from a man aged 25 to 45 with acute or convalescent COVID-19. Both conserved end residues are part of each CDR3. The order of the fields is J gene, D gene, clone size, V gene, CDR3 DNA, CDR3 protein. D genes are given only for firm matches. For some rows the clone size is stated as once, few or many, or as a class when expanded; others skip it.

>TRBJ2-7|TRBD1|.|TRBV10-1
TGCGCCAGCAGTAGGGACAGGGGATACGAGCAGTACTTC
CASSRDRGYEQYF
>TRBJ1-4|TRBD1|.|TRBV7-9
TGTGCCAGCAGCTTATACCCCGGGACAGGGAGTGAAAAACTGTTTTTT
CASSLYPGTGSEKLFF
>TRBJ2-5|TRBD2|.|TRBV27
TGTGCCAGCAGCCCTAAACTAGCGGGAGATGTGGAGACCCAGTACTTC
CASSPKLAGDVETQYF
>TRBJ1-1|.|.|TRBV9
TGTGCCAGCAGCGCGAGATCGACAGGGAACACTGAAGCTTTCTTT
CASSARSTGNTEAFF
>TRBJ1-4|TRBD1|.|TRBV9
TGTGCCAGCAGCGTGGCCCCGGGACAGGGGAATGAAAAACTGTTTTTT
CASSVAPGQGNEKLFF
>TRBJ1-2|.|once|TRBV6-5
TGTGCCAGCGGCGAAAACTACGGCTACACCTTC
CASGENYGYTF
>TRBJ2-1|TRBD1|once|TRBV27
TGTGCCAGCAGTGGGGCCCTTGACAGGGCCAATGAGCAGTTCTTC
CASSGALDRANEQFF
>TRBJ1-2|.|.|TRBV28
TGTGCCAGCAGTTTGGCAGGGGATGAATATGGCTACACCTTC
CASSLAGDEYGYTF
>TRBJ1-4|.|.|TRBV6-5
TGTGCCAGCAGTTACTCGCCGGGGGATGAAAAACTGTTTTTT
CASSYSPGDEKLFF
>TRBJ2-6|TRBD1|.|TRBV25-1
TGTGCCAGCAGTTTTAATCCGGGACAGGGACCTGGGGCCAACGTCCTGACTTTC
CASSFNPGQGPGANVLTF
>TRBJ2-7|.|.|TRBV6-5
TGTGCCAGCAGTAAACAGGGACGGCAGTACTTC
CASSKQGRQYF
>TRBJ1-3|.|.|TRBV7-8
TGTGCCAGCAGCTTAGATAGGGGGAACGGAAACACCATATATTTT
CASSLDRGNGNTIYF
>TRBJ1-4|TRBD1|.|TRBV6-5
TGTGCCAGTAATTCCGGGACAGTTAATGAAAAACTGTTTTTT
CASNSGTVNEKLFF
>TRBJ2-5|.|.|TRBV28
TGTGCCAGCAAACTACCCGGTAGCCATAGGTACCAAGAGACCCAGTACTTC
CASKLPGSHRYQETQYF
>TRBJ1-2|TRBD1|once|TRBV11-1
TGTGCCAGCAGCTTGACAGGGGATGGCTACACCTTC
CASSLTGDGYTF
>TRBJ1-2|TRBD1|.|TRBV2
TGTGCCACGTTCCGGGACAGGGGGCGAGGCTACACCTTC
CATFRDRGRGYTF
>TRBJ2-2|.|once|TRBV19
TGTGCCAGTAGGCCACCGACGGGCCAGGGGCAATCCCTTGCGAACACCGGGGAGCTGTTTTTT
CASRPPTGQGQSLANTGELFF
>TRBJ1-2|TRBD1|few|TRBV19
TGTGCCAGTAGTGTAGGACAGGGCCCTAACTATGGCTACACCTTC
CASSVGQGPNYGYTF
>TRBJ2-7|.|.|TRBV12-2
TGTGCAAGTCGGCGGCGGGAAGACGAGCAGTACTTC
CASRRREDEQYF
>TRBJ2-1|TRBD2|.|TRBV20-1
TGCAGTGCTAGTCCCCTAGCGGGAGGGCTTGAGCAGTTCTTC
CSASPLAGGLEQFF
>TRBJ1-1|TRBD1|.|TRBV3-1/TRBV3-2
TGTGCCAGCAGCCGAGGACAGGGAATTGAAGCTTTCTTT
CASSRGQGIEAFF
>TRBJ2-3|TRBD2|.|TRBV11-2
TGTGCCAGCAGCCCCCGGGGACTAGCAGAAGATACGCAGTATTTT
CASSPRGLAEDTQYF
>TRBJ1-2|.|.|TRBV2
TGTGCCAGCAGTGGCGACCTTACAGGGTCTAACTATGGCTACACCTTC
CASSGDLTGSNYGYTF
>TRBJ1-2|.|.|TRBV18
TGTGCCAGCTCTCCGAACTCGGACTATGGCTACACCTTC
CASSPNSDYGYTF
>TRBJ1-4|.|.|TRBV27
TGTGCCAGCAGTTTTATCGGGGCAACTAATGAAAAACTGTTTTTT
CASSFIGATNEKLFF
>TRBJ1-1|TRBD1|.|TRBV5-1
TGCGCCAGCAGCTTCGCCGGGGGACAGCTGAACACTGAAGCTTTCTTT
CASSFAGGQLNTEAFF
>TRBJ1-2|.|.|TRBV27
TGTGCCAGCAGTTTATCGGAGGAGTCTGAGGGTGGCTACACCTTC
CASSLSEESEGGYTF
>TRBJ1-1|TRBD1|.|TRBV27
TGTGCCAGCAGTTTATATAGGACAGGGGTCGCCAGATTAGAAGCTTTCTTT
CASSLYRTGVARLEAFF
>TRBJ2-6|TRBD1|.|TRBV6-5
TGTGCCAGCAGCCTGTCGCCCCGGGACAGCAACGTCCTGACTTTC
CASSLSPRDSNVLTF
>TRBJ1-3|TRBD1|few|TRBV7-9
TGTGCCAGCGGAGACAGGGGGTTCTCTGGAAACACCATATATTTT
CASGDRGFSGNTIYF
>TRBJ2-1|.|.|TRBV11-3
TGTGCCAGCAGCTTAGTAGGGACTAATGAGCAGTTCTTC
CASSLVGTNEQFF
>TRBJ1-2|TRBD1|.|TRBV5-8
TGTGCCAGCAGCTGGAGACCCGGGACAGACAACATTAACTATGGCTACACCTTC
CASSWRPGTDNINYGYTF
>TRBJ1-1|.|.|TRBV6-1
TGTGCCAGCAGTGAAGTTGGGGGGGCCCTGATGACTTTCTTT
CASSEVGGALMTFF
>TRBJ1-3|.|once|TRBV19
TGTGCCAGTAGCCGGGAGGGTGCCTCTGGAAACACCATATATTTT
CASSREGASGNTIYF
>TRBJ1-1|TRBD1|.|TRBV6-5
TGTGCCAGCAGTTACACAGGGGGGATCAACACTGAAGCTTTCTTT
CASSYTGGINTEAFF
>TRBJ1-5|.|.|TRBV4-1
TGCGCCAGCAGCCAAGATAACCGGGATAGTCAGCCCCAGCATTTT
CASSQDNRDSQPQHF
>TRBJ1-4|TRBD1|.|TRBV6-6
TGTGCCAGCAGTTACCCTGCAGGGGGTAATGAAAAACTGTTTTTT
CASSYPAGGNEKLFF
>TRBJ1-4|TRBD1|.|TRBV19
TGTGCCAGTAGTCACTGGACAGGGGAAAATGAAAAACTGTTTTTT
CASSHWTGENEKLFF
>TRBJ1-6|.|.|TRBV14
TGTGCCAGCAGCCGCCTTAGGGGGTCACCCCTCCACTTT
CASSRLRGSPLHF
>TRBJ2-7|TRBD2|.|TRBV27
TGTGCCAGCAGTTTATCCGGCGGGAGCTACGAGCAGTACTTC
CASSLSGGSYEQYF
>TRBJ2-3|TRBD2|.|TRBV4-1
TGCGCCAGCAGCCACCCGGGACTAGCGGGAGATACGCAGTATTTT
CASSHPGLAGDTQYF